At least ten counts were recorded for the clone carrying this TCR beta chain. The data were taken from a study of regulatory T cells in long-lasting Graves disease. The time point is: newly diagnosed GD, antithyroid drugs for less than 3 months. With RNA extracted from PBMCs as input, the TCR library was made. CDR1 is LNHNV and CDR2 is YYDKDF in the germline V gene (reference sequence). This CDR3 region has 19 residues. V shed 1 base, J shed 1 base, and the junction held 16 bases outside the gene matches. Both iRepertoire HTBI primers and Arm-PCR of CDR3 regions were used to build the TCR beta libraries. A single record per CDR3 protein comes from TCRdb applying MiXCR to the multiplex PCR reads. This table has 440,000 or so distinct CDR3 sequences, around 14% appearing once. This sample also appeared in a second study, on T cells in Graves' hyperthyroidism and ophthalmopathy. That work contributes: For ophthalmopathy, model prediction preceded onset by a median about six months.

The material sequenced was peripheral blood mononuclear cells (PBMCs), taken at new diagnosis, from a patient treated with antithyroid drugs. The J gene is TRBJ2-7, the V gene TRBV15; TRBD1 aligns across 7 bases. The source is a woman aged 30 to 39 with Graves disease. The CDR3 sequence: CATSRGRTGRDVGSYEQYF. Written as DNA, the CDR3 is TGTGCCACCAGCAGAGGAAGGACAGGTCGCGACGTGGGGTCCTACGAGCAGTACTTC.